These 20 T cell receptor gamma chains share one sample of origin, sequenced in a study of γδ T cells in repeated Plasmodium falciparum infection. TCRdb re-called clones from the multiplex PCR reads using CATT. The sample yields 20,000 to 30,000 gamma-chain clones, around 2.9% seen once. Flow sorting of PBMC yielded separate Vgamma9/Vdelta2+ and Vdelta2-negative gammadelta T cell populations for bulk repertoire analysis. The sample was gamma-delta T cells from blood. The receptors were sampled from a pool of human donors (malaria-infected and uninfected, not separated).

Notes on this clone: Because the CDR3's place on the DNA is in doubt, the DNA is left out and the CDR3 is given as listed by TCRdb. The V gene reported is TRGV9; the J gene is uncalled. The CDR3 has 35 residues if both end residues are counted. CDR1 is GITISATS, CDR2 ISYDGTV, per germline (reference sequence). The CDR3 reads CALWEVRVWSWAKKSRYLVPEQSLSLQINNLMKVF.

This clone has more than one count but fewer than ten. For this DNA, TCRdb reports the protein of a much larger clone, which diverges at residue 9, most likely from a read error; the protein presented here is translated directly from the DNA. V gene TRGV2 was called; the J gene was not. Germline lookup yields CDR1 EGSNGY and CDR2 YDSYNSKV. There are 14 residues in the CDR3. CDR3 protein: CATWDAYVNGFQLF. The CDR3 coding sequence is TGTGCCACCTGGGACGCATACGTTAACGGCTTTCAGCTCTTT.

This clone has a handful of counts. A far larger clone lies a single base away; this is likely a read error. It is unclear where the CDR3 begins or ends on the DNA, so no DNA is shown, and the CDR3 is as TCRdb lists it. The V gene is TRGV9; the J gene was not called. The CDR3 is 33 amino acids long, termini counted. CDR1 is GITISATS and CDR2 is ISYDGTV in the germline V gene (reference sequence). The CDR3 protein is CALWEVLLIGIRNSLAVEQHWLSQVSIGRIQHF.

About this clone itself: The amino acid sequence in TCRdb belongs to a much larger clone and departs from this DNA's translation at residue 11, likely a sequencing read error; the sequence shown is translated from the DNA. The chain recombines TRGV3 with TRGJP2. TCRdb carries no J gene annotation; the J gene was assigned here by matching the DNA with germline. The germline V gene encodes CDR1 VTNTFY and CDR2 YDVSTARD (reference sequence). The CDR3 totals 14 residues. This chain's CDR3 is CATWDRPSVWTKTF. The CDR3 bases are TGTGCCACCTGGGACAGGCCGAGCGTTTGGACCAAGACGTTT.

Turning to this clone: Given a far larger clone just one base away, this is likely a sequencing read error. Distinct nucleotide sequences in the sample also encode this CDR3. The V gene is TRGV2, but the J gene lacks a call. Germline values: CDR1 EGSNGY, CDR2 YDSYNSKV. This CDR3 is 14 amino acids long. The CDR3 DNA reads as TGTGCCACCTGGGACGGGACTATTATGGATAAGAAACTTTTT. Protein: CATWDGTIMDKKLF.

This clone was recorded at least ten times. TCRdb records a much larger clone's protein for this DNA, with a difference at residue 5 that likely arises from a read error; the protein given is the translation of the DNA. The V gene is TRGV9, the J gene TRGJ1 or TRGJ2. Trimming removed 5 bases from V and 3 bases from J; junction bases left unmatched: 7. Germline CDR1 GITISATS, CDR2 ISYDGTV (reference sequence). The length of the CDR3 is 13 residues. CDR3 region: CALWGAFYYKKLF. In nucleotides, the CDR3 is TGTGCCTTGTGGGGGGCCTTTTATTATAAGAAACTCTTT.

The sample holds many counts of this clone. The chain joins TRGV5 to TRGJ1 or TRGJ2. After removal of 0 bases from V and 12 bases from J, the junction contained 11 bases not matched to a gene. The CDR3 length is 13 residues. From germline, CDR1 is VINAFY and CDR2 YDVSNSKD. The CDR3 coding sequence is TGTGCCACCTGGGACAGGCTATCTCTTTTGAAACTCTTT. Its translation: CATWDRLSLLKLF.

Concerning this clone itself: TCRdb assigns this DNA the protein of a much larger clone, which departs from its translation at residue 9; this likely reflects a read error, and the protein shown comes from translating the DNA. The chain couples TRGV9 to TRGJP. TCRdb lists no J gene, so it was determined here by aligning the DNA to germline. This CDR3 has 20 amino acids. J gave up 3 bases and V 0 bases, and 11 bases lay outside the gene matches. Per germline, CDR1 GITISATS and CDR2 ISYDGTV (reference sequence). The CDR3 sequence: CALWEVPQGKQELGKKIKVF. Here the CDR3 DNA reads TGTGCCTTGTGGGAGGTGCCGCAAGGAAAGCAAGAGTTGGGCAAAAAAATCAAGGTATTT.

On this clone: A read error likely explains this, since a far larger clone differs by one base. Other DNA sequences in the sample encode the same CDR3. The CDR3 DNA reads as TGTGCCACCTGGGACAGGCCCCACTATAAGAAACTCTTT. Residues: CATWDRPHYKKLF. This chain uses TRGV3 with TRGJ1 or TRGJ2. TCRdb carries no J gene annotation; the J gene was assigned here by matching the DNA with germline. Germline-derived CDR1 and CDR2 are VTNTFY and YDVSTARD (reference sequence). The CDR3 is made up of 13 amino acids. The V segment lost 0 bases and the J segment 7 bases; nucleotides outside the gene matches: 6.

Comments on this clone: This probably arose from a read error, given a far larger clone one base away. Within the sample, other DNA sequences also encode this same CDR3. The CDR3 DNA sequence: TGCGCCACCTGGGACGTAGGCCCCCCTTATTATAAGAAACTCTTT. This translates into CATWDVGPPYYKKLF. The chain joins TRGV3 to TRGJ1 or TRGJ2. Here the J gene was assigned by germline matching of the DNA, as TCRdb has none. This CDR3 comprises 15 residues. Germline assignment: CDR1 VTNTFY and CDR2 YDVSTARD (reference sequence).

This clone was counted ten times or more. V usage is TRGV3 and J usage is TRGJP2. The junction had 10 bases not matched to a gene; V was cut back by 0 bases and J by 6 bases. Looked up from germline, CDR1 is VTNTFY and CDR2 is YDVSTARD (reference sequence). There are 16 residues in the CDR3. The CDR3 DNA is TGTGCCACCTGGGACAGGAGAACGGGAGGTGATTGGATCAAGACGTTT. Protein product: CATWDRRTGGDWIKTF.

This clone was seen many times. Translating this DNA gives a protein that differs at residue 9 from the TCRdb one, which belongs to a much larger clone; a read error is likely, and the protein shown is this translation. The chain uses TRGV9 and TRGJ1 or TRGJ2. Germline CDR1 GITISATS, CDR2 ISYDGTV (reference sequence). This CDR3 contains 13 residues. In nucleotides, the CDR3 is TGTGCCTTGTGGGAGTGGAATTATGATAAGAAACTCTTT. Its protein is CALWEWNYDKKLF.

This clone was recorded at least ten times. This sequence is one base from a far larger clone and is likely a read error. Other nucleotide sequences from this sample produce the same CDR3. The chain combines TRGV4 with TRGJ1 or TRGJ2. TCRdb leaves out the J gene; it was filled in here by matching the DNA to germline. CDR1 EGSTGY and CDR2 YDSYTSSV come from the germline V gene. This CDR3 is built from 14 residues. Germline trimming cut 0 bases from V and 7 bases from J; bases unmatched to any gene: 9. CDR3 in amino acids: CATWDGPGYYKKLF. In DNA, the CDR3 is TGTGCCACCTGGGATGGGCCTGGATACTATAAGAAACTCTTT.

This clone was found many times. A far larger clone is a single base away, which makes a read error likely. Other DNA variants within this sample encode the same CDR3. A V gene of TRGV9 was called, but no J gene was assigned. The germline CDR1 and CDR2 sequences are GITISATS and ISYDGTV (reference sequence). The CDR3 is made up of 15 amino acids. The CDR3 reads CALWLRELGKKIKVF. The CDR3 coding sequence is TGTGCCTTGTGGCTTCGGGAGTTGGGCAAAAAAATCAAGGTATTC.

This clone was counted only a few times. A far larger clone differs by one base, so this is likely a read error. The V gene reported is TRGV2; the J gene is uncalled. Germline assignment: CDR1 EGSNGY and CDR2 YDSYNSKV. CDR3 length: 14 residues. CDR3 coding DNA: TGTGCCACCTGGGACGAGATTAGTGATTGGATCAAGACGTTC. It encodes CATWDEISDWIKTF.

A few counts support this clone. TCRdb records a much larger clone's protein for this DNA, with a difference at residue 9 that likely arises from a read error; the protein given is the translation of the DNA. V gene assignment gives TRGV9, but the J gene was left uncalled. This CDR3 has 11 amino acids. CDR1 and CDR2 from the germline V gene are GITISATS and ISYDGTV (reference sequence). CDR3 amino acids: CALWGIIKRLF. CDR3 sequence (DNA): TGTGCCTTGTGGGGGATAATTAAGAGACTCTTT.

This clone was observed many times. The protein TCRdb lists belongs to a much larger clone and differs from this DNA's translation at residue 3, which points to a read error; the protein shown is made from the DNA. The chain employs TRGV9 and TRGJ1 or TRGJ2. TCRdb offers no J gene call, so here the DNA was matched to germline to obtain one. Per the germline V gene, CDR1 is GITISATS and CDR2 is ISYDGTV (reference sequence). This CDR3 contains 11 residues. The CDR3 sequence: CASWEFLKKLF. The CDR3 DNA reads as TGTGCCTCGTGGGAGTTTTTAAAGAAACTCTTT.

In this sample, this clone turned up many times. The protein TCRdb gives is from a much larger clone and does not agree with this DNA's translation at residue 9, likely a read error; the protein shown here comes from the DNA. The genes are TRGV9 and TRGJP. The germline gives CDR1 GITISATS, CDR2 ISYDGTV (reference sequence). The CDR3 has 15 residues. DNA of the CDR3: TGTGCCTTGTGGGACCAAGAGTTGGACAAAAAAATCAAGGTATTT. This encodes CALWDQELDKKIKVF.

This clone was observed a handful of times. TCRdb's entry gives the protein of a much larger clone, which mismatches this DNA's translation at residue 3, likely from a read error; the protein reported here is translated from the DNA. This chain connects TRGV5 to TRGJ1 or TRGJ2. TCRdb leaves out the J gene; it was filled in here by matching the DNA to germline. CDR3 size: 13 residues. Per the germline V gene, CDR1 is VINAFY and CDR2 is YDVSNSKD. CDR3 DNA: TGTGCCTCCTGGACCAGGAATTATTATAAGAAACTCTTT. Its protein is CASWTRNYYKKLF.

This clone was counted between two and nine times. This clone may be a read error of a much larger clone one base away. No DNA is shown, since the ends of the CDR3 on it are uncertain; the CDR3 is the one TCRdb lists. There is no J gene call, but TRGV9 is given as the V gene. CDR1 is GITISATS and CDR2 is ISYDGTV in the germline V gene (reference sequence). The CDR3 comprises 30 residues, both ends counted. This CDR3 is CALWGIIIRNSLAVEQHWLSQVSIGRIQHF.